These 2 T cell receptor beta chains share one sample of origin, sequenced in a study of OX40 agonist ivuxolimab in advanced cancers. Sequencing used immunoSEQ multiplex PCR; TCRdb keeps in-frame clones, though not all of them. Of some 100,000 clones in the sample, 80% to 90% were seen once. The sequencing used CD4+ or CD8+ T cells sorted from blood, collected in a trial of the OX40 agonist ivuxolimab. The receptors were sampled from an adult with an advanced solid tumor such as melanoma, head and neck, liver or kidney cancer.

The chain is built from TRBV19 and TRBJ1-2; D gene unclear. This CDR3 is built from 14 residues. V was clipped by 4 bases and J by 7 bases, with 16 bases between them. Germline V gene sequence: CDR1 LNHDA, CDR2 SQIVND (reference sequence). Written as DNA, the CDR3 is TGTGCCAGTAGTACCAGAAGCCGTGATGTTGGCTACACCTTC. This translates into CASSTRSRDVGYTF. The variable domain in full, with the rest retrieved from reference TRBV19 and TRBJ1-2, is DGGITQSPKYLFRKEGQNVTLSCEQNLNHDAMYWYRQDPGQGLRLIYYSQIVNDFQKGDIAEGYSVSREKKESFPLTVTSAQKNPTAFYLCASSTRSRDVGYTFGSGTRLTVV.

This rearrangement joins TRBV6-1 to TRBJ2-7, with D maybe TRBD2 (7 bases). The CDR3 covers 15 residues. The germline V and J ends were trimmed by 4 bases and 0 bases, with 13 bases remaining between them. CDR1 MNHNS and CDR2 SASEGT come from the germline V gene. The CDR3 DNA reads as TGTGCCAGCAGTGTCGGCGGGGGCAACTCCTACGAGCAGTACTTC. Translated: CASSVGGGNSYEQYF.